The present TCR beta chain was sequenced within a study of cytomegalovirus exposure and HLA in healthy donors. Findings and caveats of the study: The authors later found TCR association rates varying by HLA locus, with DRB1 most and HLA-C fewest. The classifier was said to identify cytomegalovirus status with high specificity and sensitivity. Later findings reportedly placed an Asian-associated ancestry cluster below the approximately 700-donor mean for N-insertions.

Primers for the PCR totalled 60 Vbeta and 13 Jbeta. Sequenced by immunoSEQ multiplex PCR; TCRdb stores in-frame clones only, minus some. The specimen's table records 80,000 to 95,000 clones. Germline CDR1 is SGDLS and CDR2 is YYNGEE. The CDR3 contains 15 residues. V was clipped by 0 bases and J by 7 bases, with 17 bases between them. On this clone itself: What it recognizes is unknown.

This sequence originates from a man aged 50 or older in good health and CMV-seropositive. The chain uses TRBV9 and TRBJ2-7; a weak D match, TRBD1 (5 bases). The sample was PBMCs. The CDR3 sequence: CASSVGGGAAREQYF. The CDR3 DNA is TGTGCCAGCAGCGTAGGAGGTGGGGCCGCCAGGGAGCAGTACTTC.